These 18 T cell receptor beta chains were all obtained from the same sample, sequenced in a study of blood T cell repertoires in COVID-19. Data came from immunoSEQ multiplex PCR; TCRdb stores just in-frame clones and leaves some out. The table shows under 130,000 clones, with about 90% occurring only once. Sequencing was done on a sample of peripheral blood. Every receptor here comes from a human donor in a cohort sampled during active COVID-19.

V gene TRBV18 combines with J gene TRBJ1-6; D call uncertain. V lost 5 bases to trimming and J lost 9 bases, with 11 bases between them. Per germline, CDR1 KGHSH and CDR2 LQKENI. The CDR3 is 13 residues long. As DNA, the CDR3 is TGTGCCAGCTCAGGGAGGGAGGGTTCACCCCTCCACTTT. Protein sequence: CASSGREGSPLHF.

The chain employs TRBV6-2 or TRBV6-3 and TRBJ2-5, with 8 bases matching TRBD2. Germline loops: CDR1 MNHEY, CDR2 SVGEGT. The J segment lost 5 bases and the V segment lost 5 bases, leaving 10 bases of the junction unmatched. The CDR3 has 15 amino acids. The CDR3 loop reads CASSPTSVSRETQYF. CDR3 bases: TGTGCCAGCAGTCCGACTAGCGTAAGCAGGGAGACCCAGTACTTC.

The V call is TRBV30, the J call TRBJ1-1; 9 bases map to TRBD1. Germline CDR1 reads GTSNPN; CDR2 reads SVGIG (reference sequence). V was clipped by 5 bases and J by 5 bases; unmatched bases: 3. The CDR3 covers 12 residues. The CDR3 here is CAWGTGWTEAFF. The CDR3 bases are TGTGCCTGGGGGACAGGGTGGACTGAAGCTTTCTTT.

The V and J genes are TRBV6-5 and TRBJ1-1, with a possible D match to TRBD1 (6 bases). Germline V CDR1 and CDR2: MNHEY, SVGAGI. The CDR3 consists of 13 residues. Between the trimmed V and J ends, which lost 7 bases and 2 bases, there was a span of 11 bases. The CDR3 DNA reads as TGTGCCAGCACGAGACAGGCCAACACTGAAGCTTTCTTT. Translated, it gives CASTRQANTEAFF.

This clone has just a few counts. The rearrangement joins TRBV7-3 to TRBJ2-4, with D maybe TRBD1 (5 bases). The CDR3 loop spans 17 amino acids. Germline loops: CDR1 SGHTA, CDR2 FQGTGA. V dropped 5 bases and J dropped 0 bases, with 17 bases sitting between them. The CDR3 sequence: CASSPSPGLLAKNIQYF. CDR3 nucleotides: TGTGCCAGCAGCCCATCACCAGGGCTCCTAGCCAAAAACATTCAGTACTTC.

The J gene is TRBJ2-1, the V gene TRBV15; D may be TRBD1 (5 bases). Germline loops: CDR1 LNHNV, CDR2 YYDKDF (reference sequence). Trimming took off 4 bases at V and 8 bases at J, with 12 bases between the two ends. This CDR3 is 13 amino acids long. CDR3 bases: TGTGCCACCAGCAAAGGGGTCGAGGATGAGCAGTTCTTC. Encoded protein: CATSKGVEDEQFF.

This chain links TRBV5-5 with TRBJ1-4, with TRBD1 as a possible D gene (5 bases). This CDR3 has 14 amino acids. V was trimmed by 4 bases and J by 8 bases, leaving 15 bases between them. Germline loops: CDR1 SGHKS, CDR2 YYEKEE (reference sequence). The CDR3 DNA is TGTGCCAGCAGCCGTCTAGGGGAATGGGAAAAACTGTTTTTT. Its protein is CASSRLGEWEKLFF.

The J gene is TRBJ1-5, the V gene TRBV28; TRBD1 matches at 12 bases. There are 15 residues in the CDR3. The ends lost 6 bases at V and 5 bases at J; junction bases unmatched: 5. Germline V CDR1 and CDR2: MDHEN, SYDVKM. The CDR3 region has the DNA TGTGCCAGCAGCATGGGACAGGGGGCCGATCAGCCCCAGCATTTT. Its protein product is CASSMGQGADQPQHF.

V gene TRBV19 combines with J gene TRBJ2-7; 12 positions agree with TRBD2. Looked up from germline, CDR1 is LNHDA and CDR2 is SQIVND (reference sequence). This CDR3 has 16 amino acids. The trim removed 0 bases at V and 3 bases at J, leaving 3 bases unmatched. The CDR3 region is CASSIDGLAGFYEQYF. The CDR3, as DNA: TGTGCCAGTAGTATAGACGGACTAGCGGGATTCTACGAGCAGTACTTC.

The rearrangement links TRBV19 to TRBJ2-3, with a weak D call TRBD2 (5 bases). Deletions cut 6 bases from V and 4 bases from J, with 14 bases between. The germline V gene encodes CDR1 LNHDA and CDR2 SQIVND (reference sequence). This CDR3 spans 14 amino acids. The CDR3 protein is CASRAVFQSDTQYF. CDR3 sequence (DNA): TGTGCCAGTAGAGCGGTTTTTCAGTCAGATACGCAGTATTTT.

The V and J genes are TRBV28 and TRBJ2-2; D unclear. CDR1 and CDR2 from the germline V gene are MDHEN and SYDVKM. There are 15 residues in the CDR3. V was shortened by 3 bases and J by 3 bases, with 11 bases between the two germline ends. This CDR3 reads CASSFNDRDTGELFF. The CDR3 region has the DNA TGTGCCAGCAGTTTCAACGACCGGGACACCGGGGAGCTGTTTTTT. Based on the CDR3 plus reference TRBV28 and TRBJ2-2, the full variable domain is DVKVTQSSRYLVKRTGEKVFLECVQDMDHENMFWYRQDPGLGLRLIYFSYDVKMKEKGDIPEGYSVSREKKERFSLILESASTNQTSMYLCASSFNDRDTGELFFGEGSRLTVL.

The chain combines TRBV10-3 with TRBJ1-1; TRBD1 aligns across 7 bases. Germline CDR1 reads ENHRY; CDR2 reads SYGVKD. This CDR3 spans 12 amino acids. The J segment lost 7 bases and the V segment lost 6 bases, leaving 5 bases of the junction unmatched. The CDR3 is CAISHRDSEAFF. DNA of the CDR3: TGTGCCATCAGCCACCGGGACAGTGAAGCTTTCTTT.

The chain is built from TRBV5-1 and TRBJ2-2; the D is unclear. CDR1 is SGHRS, CDR2 YFSETQ, per germline. The CDR3 is made up of 12 amino acids. V dropped 0 bases and J dropped 8 bases, with 5 bases sitting between them. The chain's CDR3 is CASSLELGELFF. In nucleotides, the CDR3 is TGCGCCAGCAGCTTGGAACTGGGGGAGCTGTTTTTT.

The V and J genes are TRBV9 and TRBJ2-5; D remains unclear. The CDR3 loop spans 15 amino acids. Trimming removed 0 bases at V and 3 bases at J, with 12 bases between. The V gene's germline CDR1 is SGDLS and CDR2 YYNGEE. CDR3 bases: TGTGCCAGCAGCGTAGTAGGCAGCGCCGAAGAGACCCAGTACTTC. Translating gives CASSVVGSAEETQYF.

This CDR3 is CASSLRVAGASTDTQYF. The CDR3 bases are TGCGCCAGCAGCTTAAGAGTAGCGGGAGCGAGCACAGATACGCAGTATTTT. The genes are TRBV5-1 and TRBJ2-3; 9 positions agree with TRBD2. Germline V gene lookup returns CDR1 SGHRS and CDR2 YFSETQ. With V trimmed by 2 bases and J by 0 bases, 7 bases remained unmatched. The CDR3 sequence is 17 residues long.

The V call is TRBV19, the J call TRBJ2-3; 8 bases match TRBD2. The V gene's germline CDR1 is LNHDA and CDR2 SQIVND (reference sequence). This CDR3 region has 16 residues. Unmatched junction bases numbered 5, after V lost 3 bases and J lost 0 bases. CDR3 bases: TGTGCCAGTAGTATCGCTAGCGGGCACAGCACAGATACGCAGTATTTT. Its protein product is CASSIASGHSTDTQYF.

CDR3 coding DNA: TGTGCCAGCAGCTACGGGGCGAGCCGAGCTGGAAACACCATATATTTT. Amino acid sequence: CASSYGASRAGNTIYF. The chain links TRBV6-6 to TRBJ1-3; weak D call: TRBD1 (5 bases). CDR1 and CDR2 (germline): MNHNY, SVGAGI (reference sequence). Trimming removed 6 bases at V and 2 bases at J, with 17 bases between. This CDR3 has 16 residues.

CDR3 region: CASSYEVGANEQYF. The CDR3 coding sequence is TGTGCCAGCAGCTATGAAGTGGGGGCTAACGAGCAGTACTTC. J is TRBJ2-7 and V is TRBV4-2; D is perhaps TRBD1 (6 bases). V lost 5 bases to trimming and J lost 5 bases, with 16 bases between them. The germline CDR1 and CDR2 sequences are LGHNA and YNFKEQ. The CDR3 loop spans 14 amino acids.